This T cell receptor (beta chain) was recovered during a study of neurological immune-mediated disorders. There are many counts of this clonotype. The V end was cut by 0 bases, the J end by 5 bases, with 9 bases between. The CDR3 length is 13 residues. Germline V gene sequence: CDR1 SGHRS, CDR2 YFSETQ. Synthesis of cDNA used 5'RACE (with 10-nucleotide random UMIs). TCRdb re-called the 5' RACE reads with MiXCR, one entry per CDR3 protein. The sample shows roughly 17,000 distinct CDR3 sequences, roughly 9% of them seen only once. The receptor comes from a man in his fifties in good health. This chain links TRBV5-1 with TRBJ2-7; D is perhaps TRBD2 (5 bases). Source material: CD8+ T cells from blood. The CDR3 nucleotides are TGCGCCAGCAGCTTGGCCGGAGGCAACGAGCAGTACTTC. Amino acid sequence: CASSLAGGNEQYF.